Listed here is a single T cell receptor (beta chain). Antigen unknown. Per sample, roughly 500 nanograms of biopsy DNA were TCRB immunosequenced. The assay was immunoSEQ multiplex PCR, and TCRdb's table has in-frame clones only and misses some. This table holds approximately 13,000 clones, around three quarters found once. This sample was included in a study of T cell repertoires in ileal Crohn's disease. Study-wide points: Clonal expansions were more frequent in active smokers than non-smokers at surgery.

Germline loops: CDR1 LGHNA, CDR2 YNFKEQ. V gave up 1 base and J gave up 5 bases; unmatched junction bases: 10. CDR3 length equals 16 residues. The TCR comes from an adult with Crohn's disease. The chain recombines TRBV4-2 with TRBJ2-5; 7 bases line up with TRBD2. Sequenced sample: ileal tissue. The CDR3 is CASSQGITSATETQYF. CDR3 coding DNA: TGTGCCAGCAGCCAAGGGATCACTAGCGCCACCGAGACCCAGTACTTC.